The clone carrying this T cell receptor beta chain was detected many times. Its antigen is currently unknown. The data were taken from a study of regulatory T cells in long-lasting Graves disease. As for the study in general: Graves' patients diagnosed newly had used antithyroid drugs under 3 months.

The V gene lost 8 bases and the J gene lost 9 bases, with 8 bases spanning the gap. Germline V gene data show CDR1 as MNHEY and CDR2 as SMNVEV (reference sequence). This CDR3 region has 10 residues. Overall study findings and caveats: Persistent Graves' patients showed reduced TCR diversity versus newly diagnosed patients. The analysis examined peripheral blood only and excluded thyroid tissue. Having only a small sample size may have limited accuracy.

Construction of the TCR beta libraries employed iRepertoire HTBI primers in conjunction with Arm-PCR of CDR3 regions. TCRdb called the multiplex PCR reads again in MiXCR, with one record for every CDR3 protein. The repertoire consists of around 400,000 distinct CDR3 sequences, with around 15% occurring once and the leading ten covering over 20%. The time point was: newly diagnosed GD, antithyroid drugs for less than 3 months. After RNA was extracted from PBMCs, the TCR library was made from it. The TCR originated in a female donor with Graves disease. The genes are TRBV27 and TRBJ1-5, with no clear D. The specimen was peripheral blood mononuclear cells (PBMCs), collected at new diagnosis, from a patient treated with antithyroid drugs. The CDR3 loop reads CASGRWPQHF. CDR3 DNA sequence: TGTGCCAGCGGAAGGTGGCCCCAGCATTTT.